This T cell receptor (beta chain) was obtained from a study of cytotoxic CD8 clonotypes in ibrutinib-treated CLL. CDR3 length: 18 residues. Germline loops: CDR1 SNHLY, CDR2 FYNNEI. Trimming took off 9 bases at V and 6 bases at J, with 30 bases between the two ends. Sequencing used immunoSEQ multiplex PCR; TCRdb keeps in-frame clones, though not all of them. The profile shows 58,000 or so clones, roughly 57% of them singletons. Material: PBMCs, obtained after 12 months of ibrutinib treatment. This chain connects TRBV2 to TRBJ2-1; tentative D call: TRBD2 (6 bases). The sequence derives from a human donor with chronic lymphocytic leukemia. The CDR3 coding sequence is TGTGCCAGGGGTCGTGCACCCGACCTCGGAGGGTCAAGCAATGAGCAGTTCTTC. Amino acid sequence: CARGRAPDLGGSSNEQFF.